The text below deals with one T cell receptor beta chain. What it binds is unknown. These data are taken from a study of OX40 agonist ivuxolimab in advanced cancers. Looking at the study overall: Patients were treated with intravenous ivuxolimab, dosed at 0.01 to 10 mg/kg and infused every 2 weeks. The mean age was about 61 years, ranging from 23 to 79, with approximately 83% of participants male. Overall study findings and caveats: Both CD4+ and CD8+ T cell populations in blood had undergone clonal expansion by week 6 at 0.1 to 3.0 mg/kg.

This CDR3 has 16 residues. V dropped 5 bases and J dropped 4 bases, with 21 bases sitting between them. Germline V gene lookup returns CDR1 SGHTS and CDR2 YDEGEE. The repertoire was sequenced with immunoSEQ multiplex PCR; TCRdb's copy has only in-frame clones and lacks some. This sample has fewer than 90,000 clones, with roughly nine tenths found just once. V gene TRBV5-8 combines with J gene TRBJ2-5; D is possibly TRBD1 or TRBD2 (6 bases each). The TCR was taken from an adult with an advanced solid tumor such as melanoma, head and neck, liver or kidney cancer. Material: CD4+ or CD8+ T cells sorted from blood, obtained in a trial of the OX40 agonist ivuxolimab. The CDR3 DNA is TGTGCCAGCAGTAAAGGGGGGACCCTCCGGGTAGAGACCCAGTACTTC. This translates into CASSKGGTLRVETQYF.